This TCR beta chain was recorded in a study of blood T cell repertoires in COVID-19. Study background: COVID-19 samples, acute and convalescent, were from the United States, Italy and Spain.

There are a few counts of this clone. Repertoires were generated with immunoSEQ multiplex PCR, while TCRdb's copy carries only in-frame clones and drops some. The repertoire consists of approximately 170,000 clones, with over 75% occurring once and the leading ten covering 6.5% to 7.5%. The germline gives CDR1 MDHEN, CDR2 SYDVKM. The V gene lost 2 bases and the J gene lost 2 bases, with 12 bases spanning the gap. This CDR3 has 15 amino acids. In Seattle, patients joined the study during active infection and were tracked longitudinally. This receptor was obtained from a man older than 75 with COVID-19, enrolled during active disease. The rearrangement links TRBV28 to TRBJ1-2; maybe TRBD1 (6 bases). Sequencing input: peripheral blood. DNA of the CDR3: TGTGCCAGCAGTTTAGAAGGGGGATGGAACTATGGCTACACCTTC. This translates into CASSLEGGWNYGYTF.